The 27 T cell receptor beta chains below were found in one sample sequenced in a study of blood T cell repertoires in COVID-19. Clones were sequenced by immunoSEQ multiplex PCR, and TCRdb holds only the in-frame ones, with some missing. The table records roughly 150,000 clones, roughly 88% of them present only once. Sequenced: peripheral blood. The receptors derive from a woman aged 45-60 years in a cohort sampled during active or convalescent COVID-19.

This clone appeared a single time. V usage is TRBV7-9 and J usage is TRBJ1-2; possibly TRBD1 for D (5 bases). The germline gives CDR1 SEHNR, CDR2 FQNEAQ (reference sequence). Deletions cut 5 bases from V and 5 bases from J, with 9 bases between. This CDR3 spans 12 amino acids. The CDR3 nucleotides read TGTGCCAGCAGCCCCGGGGGGTATGGCTACACCTTC. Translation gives CASSPGGYGYTF.

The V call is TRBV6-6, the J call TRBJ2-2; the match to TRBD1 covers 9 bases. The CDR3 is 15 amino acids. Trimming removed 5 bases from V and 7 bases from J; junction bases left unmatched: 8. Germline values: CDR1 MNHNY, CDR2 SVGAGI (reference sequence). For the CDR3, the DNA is TGTGCCAGCAGTACCGACAGGGGGTACGGCGGGGAGCTGTTTTTT. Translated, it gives CASSTDRGYGGELFF.

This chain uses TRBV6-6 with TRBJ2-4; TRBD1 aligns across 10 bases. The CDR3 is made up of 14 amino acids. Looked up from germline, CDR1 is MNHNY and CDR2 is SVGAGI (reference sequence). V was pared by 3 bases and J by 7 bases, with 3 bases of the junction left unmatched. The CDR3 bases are TGTGCCAGCAGTTATCCGGGACAGGGGAACATTCAGTACTTC. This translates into CASSYPGQGNIQYF.

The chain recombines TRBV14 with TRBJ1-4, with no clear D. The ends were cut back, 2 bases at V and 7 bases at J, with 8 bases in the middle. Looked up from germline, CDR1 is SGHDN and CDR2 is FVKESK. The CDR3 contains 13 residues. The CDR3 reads CASSQPGVEKLFF. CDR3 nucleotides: TGTGCCAGCAGCCAACCCGGAGTTGAAAAACTGTTTTTT.

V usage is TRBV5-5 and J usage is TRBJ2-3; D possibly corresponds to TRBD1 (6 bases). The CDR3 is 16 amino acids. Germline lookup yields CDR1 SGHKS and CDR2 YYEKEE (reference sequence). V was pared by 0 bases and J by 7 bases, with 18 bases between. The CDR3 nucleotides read TGTGCCAGCAGCTTGGATCCGGGCAGGGGCAGACATACGCAGTATTTT. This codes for CASSLDPGRGRHTQYF.

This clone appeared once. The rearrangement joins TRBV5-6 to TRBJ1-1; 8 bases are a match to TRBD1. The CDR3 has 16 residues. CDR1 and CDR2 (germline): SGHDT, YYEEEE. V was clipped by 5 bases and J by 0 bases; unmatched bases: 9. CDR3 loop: CASSHRQGRVNTEAFF. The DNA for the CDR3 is TGTGCCAGCAGTCACCGACAGGGGAGGGTGAACACTGAAGCTTTCTTT.

The DNA of the CDR3 is TGTGCCAGCACCCTAACTTCCGCGCGCACAGATACGCAGTATTTT. It yields the protein CASTLTSARTDTQYF. The genes are TRBV14 and TRBJ2-3, with D hard to call. The CDR3 contains 15 residues. V lost 7 bases to trimming and J lost 1 base, with 15 bases between them. Germline-derived CDR1 and CDR2 are SGHDN and FVKESK.

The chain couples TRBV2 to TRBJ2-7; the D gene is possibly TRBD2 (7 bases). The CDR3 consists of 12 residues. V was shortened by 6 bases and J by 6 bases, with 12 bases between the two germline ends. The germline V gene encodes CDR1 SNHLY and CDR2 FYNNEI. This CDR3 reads CASSRGGVEQYF. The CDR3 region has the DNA TGTGCCAGCAGCCGAGGGGGGGTCGAGCAGTACTTC.

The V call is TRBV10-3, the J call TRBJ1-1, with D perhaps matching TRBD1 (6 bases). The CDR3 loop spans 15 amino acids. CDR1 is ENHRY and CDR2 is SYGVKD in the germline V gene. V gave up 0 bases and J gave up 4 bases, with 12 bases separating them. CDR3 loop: CAISESGGSGTEAFF. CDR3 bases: TGTGCCATCAGTGAGTCAGGGGGATCGGGCACTGAAGCTTTCTTT.

CDR3 region: CSVHQGTYEQYF. CDR3 coding DNA: TGCAGCGTGCACCAGGGGACCTACGAGCAGTACTTC. The chain recombines TRBV29-1 with TRBJ2-7, with D perhaps TRBD1 (6 bases). The germline CDR1 and CDR2 sequences are SQVTM and ANQGSEA. This CDR3 comprises 12 residues. Trimming cost V 6 bases and J 2 bases, with 11 bases left between them.

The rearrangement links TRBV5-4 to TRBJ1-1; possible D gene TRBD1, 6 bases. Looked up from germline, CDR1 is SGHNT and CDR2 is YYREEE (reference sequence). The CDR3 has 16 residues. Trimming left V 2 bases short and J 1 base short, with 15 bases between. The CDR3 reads CASSLALMGANTEAFF. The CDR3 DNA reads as TGTGCCAGCAGCTTAGCTCTTATGGGGGCGAACACTGAAGCTTTCTTT.

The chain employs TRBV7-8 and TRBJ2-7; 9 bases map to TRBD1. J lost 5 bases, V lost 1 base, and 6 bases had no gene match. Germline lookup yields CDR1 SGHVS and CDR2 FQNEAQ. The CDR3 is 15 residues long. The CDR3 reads CASSLGTGVINEQYF. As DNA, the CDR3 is TGTGCCAGCAGCTTAGGGACAGGGGTAATCAACGAGCAGTACTTC.

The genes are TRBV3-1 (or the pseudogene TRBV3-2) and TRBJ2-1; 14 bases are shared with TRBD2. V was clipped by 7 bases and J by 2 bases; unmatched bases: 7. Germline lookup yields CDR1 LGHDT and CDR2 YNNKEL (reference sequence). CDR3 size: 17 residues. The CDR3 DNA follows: TGTGCCAGCACCGGAGGACTAGCGGGGGGTCCCTACAATGAGCAGTTCTTC. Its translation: CASTGGLAGGPYNEQFF.

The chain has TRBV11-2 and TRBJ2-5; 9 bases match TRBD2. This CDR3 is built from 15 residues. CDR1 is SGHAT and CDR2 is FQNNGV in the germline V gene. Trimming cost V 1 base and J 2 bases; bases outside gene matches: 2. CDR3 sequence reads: CASSLAAGGQETQYF. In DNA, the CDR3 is TGTGCCAGCAGCTTAGCAGCGGGGGGACAAGAGACCCAGTACTTC.

The CDR3 nucleotides read TGTGCCAGCAGCTTGGGCTCGACAGGGGGCGGGGACGAGCAGTACTTC. Encoded protein: CASSLGSTGGGDEQYF. The V gene is TRBV5-4, the J gene TRBJ2-7; 10 bases match TRBD1. Trimming at V came to 0 bases and at J to 5 bases, leaving 8 bases not matched to a gene. The germline V gene encodes CDR1 SGHNT and CDR2 YYREEE (reference sequence). This CDR3 has 16 residues.

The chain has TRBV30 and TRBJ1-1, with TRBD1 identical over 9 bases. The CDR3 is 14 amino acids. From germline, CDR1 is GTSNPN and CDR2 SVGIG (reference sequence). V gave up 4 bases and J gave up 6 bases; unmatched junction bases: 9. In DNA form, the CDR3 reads TGTGCCTGGACGGGACAGGGACTTTCACCTGAAGCTTTCTTT. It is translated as CAWTGQGLSPEAFF.

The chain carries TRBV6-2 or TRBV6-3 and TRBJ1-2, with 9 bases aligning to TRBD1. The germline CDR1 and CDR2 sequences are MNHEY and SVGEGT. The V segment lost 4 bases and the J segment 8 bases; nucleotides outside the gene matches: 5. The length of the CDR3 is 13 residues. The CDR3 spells CASSLQGAGGYTF. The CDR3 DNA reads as TGTGCCAGCAGTTTACAGGGGGCTGGAGGCTACACCTTC.

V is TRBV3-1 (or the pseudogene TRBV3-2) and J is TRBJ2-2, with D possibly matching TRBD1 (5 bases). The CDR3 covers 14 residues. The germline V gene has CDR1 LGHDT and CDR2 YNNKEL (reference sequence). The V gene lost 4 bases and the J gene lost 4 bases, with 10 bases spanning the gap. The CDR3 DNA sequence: TGTGCCAGCAGCCCATACGACAGCACCGGGGAGCTGTTTTTT. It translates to CASSPYDSTGELFF.

The CDR3 DNA is TGTGCCAGCTCCAATTTACAGGGAAACTATGGCTACACCTTC. Residues: CASSNLQGNYGYTF. The rearrangement joins TRBV9 to TRBJ1-2, with TRBD1 as a possible D gene (6 bases). Germline V gene lookup returns CDR1 SGDLS and CDR2 YYNGEE. The V end lost 7 bases, the J end lost 2 bases, and 15 bases lay between the germline ends. This CDR3 contains 14 residues.

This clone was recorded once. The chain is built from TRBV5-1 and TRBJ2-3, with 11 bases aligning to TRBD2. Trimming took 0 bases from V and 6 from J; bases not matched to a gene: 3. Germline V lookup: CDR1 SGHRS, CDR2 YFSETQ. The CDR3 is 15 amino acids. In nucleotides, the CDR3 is TGCGCCAGCAGCTTGGTACTAGCGGGGGAGGATACGCAGTATTTT. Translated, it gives CASSLVLAGEDTQYF.

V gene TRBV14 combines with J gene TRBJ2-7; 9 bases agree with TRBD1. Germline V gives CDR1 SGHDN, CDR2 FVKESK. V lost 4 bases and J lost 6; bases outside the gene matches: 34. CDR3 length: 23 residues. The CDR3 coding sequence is TGTGCCAGCAGCCTGAACGGTGACAGGGGGGGTCTCGGTCTGTCTAGTTCCCGTGGCGAGCAGTACTTC. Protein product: CASSLNGDRGGLGLSSSRGEQYF.

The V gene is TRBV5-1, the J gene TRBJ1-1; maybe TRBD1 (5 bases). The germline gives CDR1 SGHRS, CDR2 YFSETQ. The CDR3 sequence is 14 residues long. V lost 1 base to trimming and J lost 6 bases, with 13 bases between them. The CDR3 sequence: CASSLLVGDSEAFF. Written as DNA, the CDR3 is TGCGCCAGCAGCTTGTTAGTGGGGGACTCTGAAGCTTTCTTT. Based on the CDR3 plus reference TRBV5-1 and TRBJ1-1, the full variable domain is KAGVTQTPRYLIKTRGQQVTLSCSPISGHRSVSWYQQTPGQGLQFLFEYFSETQRNKGNFPGRFSGRQFSNSRSEMNVSTLELGDSALYLCASSLLVGDSEAFFGQGTRLTVV.

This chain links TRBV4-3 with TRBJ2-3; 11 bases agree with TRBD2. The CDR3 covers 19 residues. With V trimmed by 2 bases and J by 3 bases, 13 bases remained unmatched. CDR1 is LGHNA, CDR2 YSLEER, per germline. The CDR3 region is CASSQLHSGGVVDTDTQYF. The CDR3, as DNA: TGCGCCAGCAGCCAACTTCATAGCGGGGGGGTAGTTGATACAGATACGCAGTATTTT.

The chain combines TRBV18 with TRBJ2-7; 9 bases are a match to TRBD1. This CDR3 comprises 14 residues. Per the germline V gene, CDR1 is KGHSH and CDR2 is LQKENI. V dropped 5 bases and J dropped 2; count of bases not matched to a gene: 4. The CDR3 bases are TGTGCCAGCTCAGAAGGACAGGGGCCCTACGAGCAGTACTTC. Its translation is CASSEGQGPYEQYF.

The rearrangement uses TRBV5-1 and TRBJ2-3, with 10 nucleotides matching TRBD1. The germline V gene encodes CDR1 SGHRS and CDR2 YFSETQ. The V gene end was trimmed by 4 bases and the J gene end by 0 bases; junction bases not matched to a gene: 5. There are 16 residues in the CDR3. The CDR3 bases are TGCGCCAGCAGCCCCGGGACAGGGGTTAGCACAGATACGCAGTATTTT. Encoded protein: CASSPGTGVSTDTQYF. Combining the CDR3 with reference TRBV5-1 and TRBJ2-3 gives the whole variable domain KAGVTQTPRYLIKTRGQQVTLSCSPISGHRSVSWYQQTPGQGLQFLFEYFSETQRNKGNFPGRFSGRQFSNSRSEMNVSTLELGDSALYLCASSPGTGVSTDTQYFGPGTRLTVL.

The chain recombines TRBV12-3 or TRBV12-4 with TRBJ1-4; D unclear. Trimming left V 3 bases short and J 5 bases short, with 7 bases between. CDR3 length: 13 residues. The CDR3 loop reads CASSFWENEKLFF. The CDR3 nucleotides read TGTGCCAGCAGTTTCTGGGAGAATGAAAAACTGTTTTTT.

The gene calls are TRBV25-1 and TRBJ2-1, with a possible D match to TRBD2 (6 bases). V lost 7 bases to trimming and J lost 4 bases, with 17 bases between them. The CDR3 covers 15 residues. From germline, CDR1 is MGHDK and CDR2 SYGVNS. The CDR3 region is CASTKDSGLYNEQFF. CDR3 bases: TGTGCCAGCACTAAAGACAGCGGGCTATACAATGAGCAGTTCTTC.